Sequencing of this T cell receptor beta chain was carried out in a study of T cells in women clearing cervical HPV infection. Study-wide results and caveats: Effector/memory and HPV-specific T cells were not isolated, and association timing is unknown.

Details on this clone: Its antigen is not identified. The read finishes 3 residues shy of the CDR3 end, and the germline J gene is used to complete it. Other DNA sequences in this specimen translate into the identical CDR3.

Here immunoSEQ multiplex PCR was the method, and the copy in TCRdb shows in-frame clones only, minus some. Its table lists roughly 42,000 clones. With V trimmed by 5 bases and J by 2 bases, 4 bases remained unmatched. This CDR3 region has 15 residues. CDR1 is SGHVS, CDR2 FNYEAQ, per germline. This chain links TRBV7-6 with TRBJ1-1; 11 positions agree with TRBD1. This receptor was taken from a woman aged 18-69 years with a cervical HPV16 infection that either progressed to CIN3+ or cleared (not recorded which). The sequenced material came from blood buffy coat. Partial CDR3 DNA: TGTGCCAGCAGCCCAAGGACAGGGGGCAACACTGAA. Translated: CASSPRTGGNTE. The full CDR3 protein is CASSPRTGGNTEAFF.